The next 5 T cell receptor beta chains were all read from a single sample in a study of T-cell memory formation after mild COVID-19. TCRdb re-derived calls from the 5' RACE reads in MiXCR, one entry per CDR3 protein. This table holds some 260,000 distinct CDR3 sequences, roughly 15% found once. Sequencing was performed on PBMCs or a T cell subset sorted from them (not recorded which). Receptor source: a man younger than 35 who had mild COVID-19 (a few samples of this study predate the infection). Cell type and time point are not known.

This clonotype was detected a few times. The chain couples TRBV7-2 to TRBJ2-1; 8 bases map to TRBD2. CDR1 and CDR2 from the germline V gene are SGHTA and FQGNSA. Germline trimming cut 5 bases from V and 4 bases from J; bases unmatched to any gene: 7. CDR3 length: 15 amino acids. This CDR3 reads CASSPGRGGYNEQFF. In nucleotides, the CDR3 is TGTGCCAGCAGCCCCGGACGGGGGGGGTACAATGAGCAGTTCTTC.

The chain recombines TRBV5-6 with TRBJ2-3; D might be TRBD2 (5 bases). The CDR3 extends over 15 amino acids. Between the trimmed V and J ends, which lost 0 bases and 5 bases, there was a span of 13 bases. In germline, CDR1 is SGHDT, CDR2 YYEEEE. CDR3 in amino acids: CASSLVPRVGDTQYF. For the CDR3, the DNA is TGTGCCAGCAGCTTGGTCCCGAGGGTGGGAGATACGCAGTATTTT.

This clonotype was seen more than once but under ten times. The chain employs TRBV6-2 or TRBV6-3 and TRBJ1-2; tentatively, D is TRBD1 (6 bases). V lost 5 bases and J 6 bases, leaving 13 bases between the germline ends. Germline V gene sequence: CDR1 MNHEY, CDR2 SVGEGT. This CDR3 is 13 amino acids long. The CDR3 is CASSRTDSHGYTF. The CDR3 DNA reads TGTGCCAGCAGTCGTACGGACAGCCATGGCTACACCTTC.

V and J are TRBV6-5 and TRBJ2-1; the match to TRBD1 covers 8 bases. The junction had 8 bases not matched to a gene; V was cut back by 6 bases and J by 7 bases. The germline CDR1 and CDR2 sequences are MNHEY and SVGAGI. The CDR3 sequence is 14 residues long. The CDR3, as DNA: TGTGCCAGCAGCACGCAGGGGGCCGGTAATGAGCAGTTCTTC. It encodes CASSTQGAGNEQFF.

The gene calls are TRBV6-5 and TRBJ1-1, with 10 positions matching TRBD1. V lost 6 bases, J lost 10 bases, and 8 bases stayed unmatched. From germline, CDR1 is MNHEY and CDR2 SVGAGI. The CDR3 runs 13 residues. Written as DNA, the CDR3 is TGTGCCAGCAGCCTGGACAGGGGGTCTGGAGCTTTCTTT. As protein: CASSLDRGSGAFF.